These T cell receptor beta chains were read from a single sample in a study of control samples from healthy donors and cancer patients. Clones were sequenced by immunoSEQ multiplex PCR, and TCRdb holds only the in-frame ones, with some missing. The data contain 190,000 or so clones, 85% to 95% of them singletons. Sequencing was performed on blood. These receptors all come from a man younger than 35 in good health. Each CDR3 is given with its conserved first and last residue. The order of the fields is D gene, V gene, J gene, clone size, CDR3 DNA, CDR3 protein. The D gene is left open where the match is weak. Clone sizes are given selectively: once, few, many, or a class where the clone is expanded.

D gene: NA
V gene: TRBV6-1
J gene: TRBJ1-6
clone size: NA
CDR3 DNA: TGTGCCAGCAGTGAAGCAGAAGGTTCACCCCTCCACTTT
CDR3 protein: CASSEAEGSPLHF

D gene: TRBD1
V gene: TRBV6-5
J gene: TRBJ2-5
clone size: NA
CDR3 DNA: TGTGCCAGCAGTCGGACAGGGATCGAGACCCAGTACTTC
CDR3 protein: CASSRTGIETQYF

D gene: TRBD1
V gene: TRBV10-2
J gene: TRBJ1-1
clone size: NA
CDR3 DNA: TGCGCCAGCAGCCGGGACAGGGTTGTTGGTTTCTTT
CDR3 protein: CASSRDRVVGFF

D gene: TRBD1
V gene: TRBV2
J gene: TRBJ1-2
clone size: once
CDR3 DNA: TGTGCCAGCAGACCGGGACAGGGGGGAACTAACTATGGCTACACCTTC
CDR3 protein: CASRPGQGGTNYGYTF

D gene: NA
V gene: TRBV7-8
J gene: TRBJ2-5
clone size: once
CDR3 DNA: TGTGCCAGCAGCCGACGGGAAACCCAGTACTTC
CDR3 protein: CASSRRETQYF

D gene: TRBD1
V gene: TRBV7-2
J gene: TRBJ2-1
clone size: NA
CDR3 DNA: TGTGCCAGCAGCTTAGGACAGGGTGGGCACAATGAGCAGTTCTTC
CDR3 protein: CASSLGQGGHNEQFF

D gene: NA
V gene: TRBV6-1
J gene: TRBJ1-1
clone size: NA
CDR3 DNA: TGTGCCAGCAGTGAATCTGGCAGGGGAGAAGCTTTCTTT
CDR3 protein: CASSESGRGEAFF

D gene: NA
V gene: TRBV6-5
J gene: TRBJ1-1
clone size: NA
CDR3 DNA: TGTGCCAGCAGCTATCGATTAGGCTATACTGAAGCTTTCTTT
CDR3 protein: CASSYRLGYTEAFF

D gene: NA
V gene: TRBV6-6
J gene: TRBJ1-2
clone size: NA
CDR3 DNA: TGTGCCAGCAGTTCGGGACTGTCAGGCTATGGCTACACCTTC
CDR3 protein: CASSSGLSGYGYTF

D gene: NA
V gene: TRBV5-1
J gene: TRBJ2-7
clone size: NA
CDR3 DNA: TGCGCCAGCAGCCCCGGAGGGGGGACACAGACCTACGAGCAGTACTTC
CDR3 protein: CASSPGGGTQTYEQYF

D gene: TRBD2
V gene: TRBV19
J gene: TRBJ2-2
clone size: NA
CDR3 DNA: TGTGCCAGTAGCGGGGGGGCGGCCACCGGGGAGCTGTTTTTT
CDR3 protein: CASSGGAATGELFF

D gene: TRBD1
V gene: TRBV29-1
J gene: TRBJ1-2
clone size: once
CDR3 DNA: TGCAGCGTAAGGACAGGGGTTTATGGCTACACCTTC
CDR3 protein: CSVRTGVYGYTF

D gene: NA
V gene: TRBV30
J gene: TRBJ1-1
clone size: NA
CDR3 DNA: TGTGCCGGAACCGCAGTGGGCACTGAAGCTTTCTTT
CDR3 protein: CAGTAVGTEAFF

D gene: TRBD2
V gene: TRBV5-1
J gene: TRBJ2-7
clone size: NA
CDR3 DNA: TGCGCCAGCAGCTTGGCTAGCGGGGGCCAAAGCTCCTACGAGCAGTACTTC
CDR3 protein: CASSLASGGQSSYEQYF

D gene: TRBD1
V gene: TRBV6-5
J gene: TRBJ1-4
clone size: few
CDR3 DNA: TGTGCCAGCACCTTTGACAGGGGGAGTGAAAAACTGTTTTTT
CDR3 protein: CASTFDRGSEKLFF

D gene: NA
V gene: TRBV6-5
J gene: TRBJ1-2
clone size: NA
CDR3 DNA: TGTGCCAGCACCGGCCCCCAAGATCTAACCTTTGGCTACACCTTC
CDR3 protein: CASTGPQDLTFGYTF

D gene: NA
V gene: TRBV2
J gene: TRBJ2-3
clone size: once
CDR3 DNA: TGTGCCAGCAGTGAACTAGTAGGCACAGATACGCAGTATTTT
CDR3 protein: CASSELVGTDTQYF

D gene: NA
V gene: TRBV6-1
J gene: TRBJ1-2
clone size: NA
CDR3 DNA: TGTGCCAGCAGTGAAGGGTCCGCGGGGGGGGTCTATGGCTACACCTTC
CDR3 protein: CASSEGSAGGVYGYTF

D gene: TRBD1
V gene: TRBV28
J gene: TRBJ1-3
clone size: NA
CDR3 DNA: TGTGCCAGCAGTCGTCAGGGGGGCTCTGGAAACACCATATATTTT
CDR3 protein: CASSRQGGSGNTIYF

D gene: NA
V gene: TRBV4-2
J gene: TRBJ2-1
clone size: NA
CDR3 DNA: TGTGCCAGCAGCCAAGATACGGCATTGGGGCCTTCCAGGGAGCAGTTCTTC
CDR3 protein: CASSQDTALGPSREQFF

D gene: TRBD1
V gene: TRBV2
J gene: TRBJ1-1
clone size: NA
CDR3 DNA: TGTGCCAGCACCAGAGGACAGGGCACGGTGAACACTGAAGCTTTCTTT
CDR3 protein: CASTRGQGTVNTEAFF

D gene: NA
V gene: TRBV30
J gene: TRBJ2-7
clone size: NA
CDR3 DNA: TGTGCCTGGAGTGTACTATCAGGTTACGCCGAGCAGTACTTC
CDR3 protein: CAWSVLSGYAEQYF

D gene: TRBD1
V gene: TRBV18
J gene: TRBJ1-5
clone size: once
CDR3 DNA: TGTGCCAGCTCACCTAAGCAGGGGGTAGAGCCCCAGCATTTT
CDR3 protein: CASSPKQGVEPQHF

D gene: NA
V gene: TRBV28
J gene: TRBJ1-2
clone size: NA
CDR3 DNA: TGTGCCAGCACCTACGGGGGGCATAACTATGGCTACACCTTC
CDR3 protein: CASTYGGHNYGYTF

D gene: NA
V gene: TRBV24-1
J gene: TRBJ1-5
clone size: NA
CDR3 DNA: TGTGCCACCAGTGCAGAGGGCAATCAGCCCCAGCATTTT
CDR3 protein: CATSAEGNQPQHF

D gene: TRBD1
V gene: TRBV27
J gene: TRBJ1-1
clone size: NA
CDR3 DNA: TGTGCCAGCAGTTGGGGGACAGCGAACACTGAAGCTTTCTTT
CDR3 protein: CASSWGTANTEAFF

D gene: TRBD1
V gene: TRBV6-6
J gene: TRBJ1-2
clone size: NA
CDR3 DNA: TGTGCCAGCAGTTCCGAGACAGGGCGGGGCTACACCTTC
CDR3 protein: CASSSETGRGYTF

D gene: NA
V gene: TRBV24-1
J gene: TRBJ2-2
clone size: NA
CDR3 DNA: TGTGCCACCAGTGGGGACACCGGGGAGCTGTTTTTT
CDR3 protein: CATSGDTGELFF

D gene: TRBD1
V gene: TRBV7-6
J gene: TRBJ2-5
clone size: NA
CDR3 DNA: TGTGCCAGCAGCTCGCCCGGGACAGGGGGGAGGGAGACCCAGTACTTC
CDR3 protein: CASSSPGTGGRETQYF

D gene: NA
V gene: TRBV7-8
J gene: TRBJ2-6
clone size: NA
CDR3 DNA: TGTGCCAGCAGCTTGATAGTTCTCTCTGGGGCCAACGTCCTGACTTTC
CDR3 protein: CASSLIVLSGANVLTF

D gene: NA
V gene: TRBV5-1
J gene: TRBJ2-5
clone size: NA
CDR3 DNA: TGCGCCAGCAGCTTGGGGTTGAGTAAAGAGACCCAGTACTTC
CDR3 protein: CASSLGLSKETQYF